This T cell receptor (beta chain) was captured by sequencing in a study of T cell repertoires in cytomegalovirus infection. As for the study in general: Used in the study were CMV epitopes, some recently identified and HLA-C-restricted, others well-studied and HLA-B-restricted. Public signatures in TCR beta pointed to CMV infection and matching HLA type.

TCRdb passed the reads through MiXCR, listing each CDR3 protein once. The sample records about 890,000 distinct CDR3 sequences, around 31% being singletons. Broader study findings: Cumulated frequencies of public TCR beta families served to identify carriers of CMV plus the relevant HLA. Dominating the ex vivo response were HLA-C-restricted CMV-specific TCR beta clonotypes.

Details on this clonotype: Its antigen is not identified.

The sequenced sample was cultured CD8+ T cells from PBMCs, obtained from culture after CMV antigen stimulation. The clonotype comes from a human donor in good health (CMV status not recorded). Some clones in this sample may be carry-over from other donors' samples.

The DNA of the CDR3 is TGTGCCAGCAGCTTGGTGCTAGCGAGGTACAATGAGCAGTTCTTC. Translated: CASSLVLARYNEQFF. V and J are TRBV5-8 and TRBJ2-1; D possibly corresponds to TRBD2 (6 bases). Per the germline V gene, CDR1 is SGHTS and CDR2 is YDEGEE. There are 15 residues in the CDR3. The V gene lost 0 bases and the J gene lost 4 bases, with 11 bases spanning the gap.